The rows below give T cell receptor beta chains drawn from one sample of a study of breast tumors, draining lymph nodes, adjacent tissues. TCRdb re-called the multiplex PCR reads with MiXCR, one entry per CDR3 protein. Among about 53,000 distinct CDR3 sequences listed, approximately 45% were seen once. Sequencing used breast tumor tissue. The receptors derive from a female donor with breast cancer. Some clones in this sample may be carry-over from other donors' samples. Both conserved end residues are part of each CDR3. D genes are given only for firm matches. Size tells how often a clone was seen (once, few, many) or the class of an expanded clone, and some rows leave it out.

clone size	D gene	J gene	V gene	CDR3 protein	CDR3 DNA
.	TRBD1	TRBJ1-4	TRBV29-1	CSVGSRGSYNEKLFF	TGCAGCGTTGGGTCCAGGGGGTCCTACAATGAAAAACTGTTTTTT
.	TRBD1	TRBJ1-2	TRBV20-1	CSAYSTGGGYGYTF	TGCAGTGCTTACTCGACAGGGGGTGGCTATGGCTACACCTTC
many	.	TRBJ1-5	TRBV20-1	CSAPDRKGGNQPQHF	TGCAGTGCCCCGGACAGAAAAGGCGGCAATCAGCCCCAGCATTTT
many	.	TRBJ2-3	TRBV6-6	CAAQFRPPDTQYF	TGTGCCGCCCAGTTTCGGCCCCCAGATACGCAGTATTTT
many	TRBD1	TRBJ2-5	TRBV11-2	CASSSRRTGKETQYF	TGTGCCAGCAGCTCCAGACGGACAGGGAAAGAGACCCAGTACTTC
.	TRBD2	TRBJ2-3	TRBV7-2	CASSWGLAGEDTQYF	TGTGCCAGCAGCTGGGGACTAGCGGGAGAAGATACGCAGTATTTT
.	.	TRBJ1-1	TRBV27	CASSLLGRSYLNTEAFF	TGTGCCAGCAGTTTACTCGGACGGTCGTACTTGAACACTGAAGCTTTCTTT
many	.	TRBJ1-3	TRBV12-3/TRBV12-4	CASSLTGGNTIYF	TGTGCCAGCAGTTTAACAGGGGGAAACACCATATATTTT
many	TRBD2	TRBJ2-7	TRBV6-5	CASSPGGNPSEQYF	TGTGCCAGCAGTCCGGGGGGGAACCCTAGCGAGCAGTACTTC
once	TRBD2	TRBJ2-3	TRBV7-9	CASRGTSGRGTDTQYF	TGTGCCAGCAGGGGGACTAGCGGGAGAGGGACAGATACGCAGTATTTT
.	.	TRBJ2-7	TRBV15	CVTSSGRGYNEQYF	TGTGTCACCAGCAGTGGCCGGGGGTACAACGAGCAGTACTTC
many	.	TRBJ1-1	TRBV12-3/TRBV12-4	CASSFTPNTEAFF	TGTGCCAGCAGTTTTACACCAAACACTGAAGCTTTCTTT
once	.	TRBJ2-3	TRBV10-3	CAITQTGNTDTQYF	TGTGCCATCACCCAGACTGGGAACACAGATACGCAGTATTTT
.	TRBD1	TRBJ2-7	TRBV5-5	CASSPGQGANEQYF	TGTGCCAGCAGCCCTGGACAGGGGGCGAACGAGCAGTACTTC
many	.	TRBJ2-3	TRBV5-5	CASSLEDQFTDTQYF	TGTGCCAGCAGCCTCGAGGACCAATTCACAGATACGCAGTATTTT
.	.	TRBJ1-4	TRBV2	CASSGVGEELFF	TGTGCCAGCAGTGGCGTCGGTGAAGAGCTGTTTTTT
many	.	TRBJ1-6	TRBV6-5	CASSYLSRGQDSPLHF	TGTGCCAGCAGTTACCTCAGTCGGGGGCAGGATTCACCCCTCCACTTT
many	TRBD2	TRBJ2-3	TRBV9	CASKRGTSGLTDTQYF	TGTGCCAGCAAAAGGGGGACTAGCGGTTTAACAGATACGCAGTATTTT
.	.	TRBJ2-7	TRBV5-1	CASSRHSGPYEQYF	TGCGCCAGCAGCCGGCATAGCGGTCCATACGAGCAGTACTTC
.	TRBD2	TRBJ2-7	TRBV19	CASSPSGLAGGPHEQYF	TGTGCCAGTAGTCCATCCGGCTTAGCGGGAGGGCCCCACGAGCAGTACTTC
.	.	TRBJ2-2	TRBV7-2	CASSLELLAPTNTGGPFF	TGTGCCAGCAGCTTAGAGTTGCTAGCGCCAACTAACACCGGGGGGCCGTTTTTT
few	TRBD1	TRBJ1-1	TRBV20-1	CSPTTGGAEAFF	TGCAGTCCCACGACAGGGGGGGCTGAAGCTTTCTTT
many	TRBD1	TRBJ2-1	TRBV9	CASTAGTGVVNEQFF	TGTGCCAGCACCGCGGGGACAGGTGTCGTCAATGAGCAGTTCTTC
many	TRBD2	TRBJ2-7	TRBV24-1	CATNSGISYEQYF	TGTGCCACCAATAGCGGGATATCCTACGAGCAGTACTTC
many	TRBD1	TRBJ2-5	TRBV19	CASSAQNPGQGGTQYF	TGTGCCAGTAGTGCCCAAAATCCGGGACAGGGTGGGACCCAGTACTTC
.	.	TRBJ1-2	TRBV7-9	CASSFYICSARRGSYGYTF	.
many	TRBD1	TRBJ2-7	TRBV6-6	CASRPPGQEIYEQYF	TGTGCCAGCAGACCTCCGGGACAGGAGATCTACGAGCAGTACTTC
few	TRBD2	TRBJ2-4	TRBV20-1	CSARILASGKNIQYF	TGCAGTGCTAGAATTTTGGCTAGCGGAAAAAACATTCAGTACTTC
.	.	TRBJ2-7	TRBV7-2	CASSKAYEQYF	TGTGCCAGCAGCAAGGCTTACGAGCAGTACTTC
.	TRBD2	TRBJ2-7	TRBV14	CASSQGGRAACEQYF	TGTGCCAGCAGCCAAGGCGGGAGGGCCGCATGCGAGCAGTACTTC
many	.	TRBJ2-1	TRBV3-1	CASSGGRGARSNEQFF	TGTGCCAGCAGCGGGGGTAGGGGGGCTCGTTCCAATGAGCAGTTCTTC
.	.	TRBJ2-3	TRBV20-1	CSASFGHLRVTHTQYF	TGCAGTGCCTCCTTTGGACATCTGAGGGTCACCCATACGCAGTATTTC
.	TRBD2	TRBJ2-2	TRBV28	CASYVSGRAATGELFF	TGTGCCAGTTACGTAAGCGGGAGGGCCGCCACCGGGGAGCTGTTTTTT
many	.	TRBJ2-3	TRBV24-1	CATSPAAGITDTQYF	TGTGCCACCAGCCCTGCGGCGGGGATCACAGATACGCAGTATTTT
many	.	TRBJ2-2	TRBV6-2/TRBV6-3	CASSNPPGWGAGELFF	TGTGCCAGCAGTAATCCTCCAGGGTGGGGCGCCGGGGAGCTGTTTTTT
many	.	TRBJ2-5	TRBV3-1	CASSQASRRETQYF	TGTGCCAGCAGCCAAGCCTCCCGAAGGGAGACCCAGTACTTC
.	.	TRBJ1-2	TRBV7-8	CASSLGIRSFSGYTF	TGTGCCAGCAGCTTAGGTATCAGGTCCTTTTCCGGCTACACCTTC
many	.	TRBJ2-1	TRBV5-1	CASSLASYNEQFF	TGCGCCAGCAGCTTGGCCTCCTACAATGAGCAGTTCTTC
.	.	TRBJ1-2	TRBV29-1	CSQEIGQGLGYTF	TGCAGCCAAGAGATAGGCCAGGGACTTGGCTACACCTTC
.	.	TRBJ1-4	TRBV20-1	CSARRRQCNQKLFF	TGCAGTGCTAGAAGACGACAGTGTAATCAAAAACTGTTTTTT
few	.	TRBJ1-1	TRBV12-3/TRBV12-4	CASSLQRRTEAFF	TGTGCCAGCAGTTTGCAACGGAGGACTGAAGCTTTCTTT
many	.	TRBJ1-5	TRBV7-6	CASSQRLDQPQHF	TGTGCCAGCAGCCAGCGCCTTGATCAGCCCCAGCATTTT
.	TRBD1	TRBJ1-5	TRBV20-1	CSARVQGGSNQPQHF	TGCAGTGCTAGGGTGCAGGGGGGTAGCAATCAGCCCCAGCATTTT
many	.	TRBJ2-5	TRBV6-5	CASSPDGRVQETQYF	TGTGCCAGCAGTCCAGACGGAAGAGTTCAAGAGACCCAGTACTTC
.	TRBD1	TRBJ1-1	TRBV19	CASSIAGGNTEAFF	TGTGCCAGTAGTATCGCAGGGGGGAACACTGAAGCTTTCTTT
many	.	TRBJ1-4	TRBV19	CASSLSRLGEKLFF	TGTGCCAGTAGTCTAAGTCGTCTTGGGGAAAAACTGTTTTTT
.	TRBD2	TRBJ2-1	TRBV20-1	CSARGRAGGDEQFF	TGCAGTGCTAGAGGACGAGCGGGAGGGGATGAGCAGTTCTTC
once	.	TRBJ2-5	TRBV28	CASSLSGSTQETQYF	TGTGCCAGCAGTTTATCGGGCAGCACCCAAGAGACCCAGTACTTC
many	.	TRBJ1-2	TRBV5-1	CASSPGGAEGGGYTF	TGCGCCAGCAGCCCGGGCGGTGCGGAAGGCGGGGGCTACACCTTC
many	.	TRBJ1-2	TRBV4-3	CASSQDPFERGYGYTF	TGCGCCAGCAGCCAAGATCCTTTTGAGCGGGGGTATGGCTACACCTTC
.	.	TRBJ1-5	TRBV7-7	CAGSPQGSKQPQHF	TGTGCCGGCAGCCCGCAGGGGAGCAAGCAGCCCCAGCATTTT